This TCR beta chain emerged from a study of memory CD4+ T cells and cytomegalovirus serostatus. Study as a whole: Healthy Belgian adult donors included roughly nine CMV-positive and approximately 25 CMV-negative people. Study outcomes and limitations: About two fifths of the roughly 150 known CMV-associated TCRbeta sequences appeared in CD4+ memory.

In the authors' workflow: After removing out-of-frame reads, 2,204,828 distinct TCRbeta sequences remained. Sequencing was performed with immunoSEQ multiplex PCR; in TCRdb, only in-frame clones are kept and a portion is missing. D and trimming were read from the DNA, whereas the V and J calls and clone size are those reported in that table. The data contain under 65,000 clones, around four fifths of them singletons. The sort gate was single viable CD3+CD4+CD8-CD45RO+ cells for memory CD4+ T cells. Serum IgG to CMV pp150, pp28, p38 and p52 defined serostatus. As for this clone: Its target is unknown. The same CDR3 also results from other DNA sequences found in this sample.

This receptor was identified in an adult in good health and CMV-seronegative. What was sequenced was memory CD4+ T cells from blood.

CDR3 DNA sequence: TGTGCCAGCACCACGGGGGGTGGAGGCAATCAGCCCCAGCATTTT. Residues: CASTTGGGGNQPQHF. The V and J genes are TRBV6-1 and TRBJ1-5; TRBD1 might be the D (5 bases). Germline CDR1 is MNHNS and CDR2 is SASEGT. Trimming took 7 bases from V and 2 from J, leaving 15 bases between them. This CDR3 spans 15 amino acids.